This TCR beta chain was found in a study of T cell changes during pregnancy in multiple sclerosis. The CDR3 runs 12 residues. V lost 4 bases, J lost 6 bases, and 9 bases lay in between. Germline V gene lookup returns CDR1 SGHRS and CDR2 YFSETQ. Sequencing used immunoSEQ multiplex PCR; TCRdb keeps in-frame clones, though not all of them. The table includes about 68,000 clones, around nine tenths detected once. The clonotype was recovered from a female donor with multiple sclerosis, enrolled in a pregnancy study. The rearrangement joins TRBV5-1 to TRBJ2-3; no definite D call. This specimen consisted of peripheral blood, obtained in the third trimester of pregnancy. The CDR3 region is CASSLDGDTQYF. The CDR3 DNA is TGCGCCAGCAGCCTGGACGGGGATACGCAGTATTTT.